The 8 T cell receptor beta chains presented below share a single source sample, sequenced in a study of T cells in Graves' hyperthyroidism and ophthalmopathy (dated by TCRdb to about 2019). Library construction relied on multiplex PCR. Sequencer: Illumina HiSeq 2000. Amplification of TCR beta CDR3 regions was carried out from RNA transcripts. A first-round RT-PCR of the TCR CDR3 used the HTBI primer set with the Qiagen OneStep RT-PCR kit. Through fastp at Q25 and MiXCR, TCRdb rebuilt clones from the public reads, retaining in-frame beta chains. Rows are combined by CDR3 protein, so each entry shows the most common genes and DNA. The sample table lists a few hundred thousand distinct CDR3 sequences, 15% to 18% of them with a count of one. The ten largest clonotypes hold around 7.3% of the sample. Sequencing input: blood. These receptor sequences come from a woman aged 25 to 39 with Graves' hyperthyroidism.

The chain carries TRBV2 and TRBJ2-5, with 9 bases identical to TRBD1. Looked up from germline, CDR1 is SNHLY and CDR2 is FYNNEI. The trim removed 3 bases at V and 9 bases at J, leaving 11 bases unmatched. The CDR3 sequence is 15 residues long. CDR3 in DNA: TGTGCCAGCAGTGAGACAGGGGGAACCCCGGAAGCCCAGTACTTC. Protein product: CASSETGGTPEAQYF. Complete variable domain (other parts from reference TRBV2 and TRBJ2-5): EPEVTQTPSHQVTQMGQEVILRCVPISNHLYFYWYRQILGQKVEFLVSFYNNEISEKSEIFDDQFSVERPDGSNFTLKIRSTKLEDSAMYFCASSETGGTPEAQYFGPGTRLLVL.

In this sample, this clonotype turned up a few times. V is TRBV19 and J is TRBJ2-7; 10 bases match TRBD1. The CDR3 covers 14 residues. V trimming: 3 bases; J trimming: 6 bases; junction bases outside the gene matches: 5. Looked up from germline, CDR1 is LNHDA and CDR2 is SQIVND (reference sequence). The CDR3 sequence is CASSIRDRGFEQYF. Here the CDR3 DNA reads TGTGCCAGTAGTATCCGGGACAGGGGATTCGAGCAGTACTTC.

The table lists this clonotype with many counts. J is TRBJ2-1 and V is TRBV6-1; TRBD2 matches 13 bases. V lost 4 bases to trimming and J lost 2 bases; unmatched junction nucleotides: 17. The germline gives CDR1 MNHNS, CDR2 SASEGT. This CDR3 region has 21 residues. CDR3 nucleotides: TGTGCCAGCAGTGCAAGTCTACCGGGACTAGCGGGAAGTCGGGCCTACAATGAGCAGTTCTTC. Protein product: CASSASLPGLAGSRAYNEQFF.

V gene TRBV29-1 combines with J gene TRBJ1-2; possibly TRBD1 for D (5 bases). V lost 7 bases and J lost 6, with 15 bases in between. Per the germline V gene, CDR1 is SQVTM and CDR2 is ANQGSEA. This CDR3 is built from 12 residues. Written as DNA, the CDR3 is TGCAGCGGGGGCTCGGATGGCGATGGCTACACCTTC. Translating gives CSGGSDGDGYTF.

This clonotype was detected only a few times. The chain combines TRBV7-8 with TRBJ2-6; tentative D call: TRBD1 (6 bases). Germline lookup yields CDR1 SGHVS and CDR2 FQNEAQ. Trimming shortened V by 1 base and J by 3 bases, and 16 bases separated the two germline ends. This CDR3 is built from 18 residues. CDR3 nucleotide sequence: TGTGCCAGCAGCTTAGGCCTCAAACAGGGTGGTGGGGCCAACGTCCTGACTTTC. Amino acid sequence: CASSLGLKQGGGANVLTF. The entire variable domain, with the rest obtained from reference TRBV7-8 and TRBJ2-6, is as follows: GAGVSQSPRYKVAKRGQDVALRCDPISGHVSLFWYQQALGQGPEFLTYFQNEAQLDKSGLPSDRFFAERPEGSVSTLKIQRTQQEDSAVYLCASSLGLKQGGGANVLTFGAGSRLTVL.

This clonotype was detected many times. The genes are TRBV12-3 or TRBV12-4 and TRBJ2-1, with 7 bases aligning to TRBD1. The CDR3 covers 12 residues. The V segment lost 5 bases and the J segment 8 bases; nucleotides outside the gene matches: 3. CDR3: CASSRTGYEQFF. In nucleotides, the CDR3 is TGTGCCAGCAGTCGGACAGGTTATGAGCAGTTCTTC.

This clonotype appeared many times. The V call is TRBV9, the J call TRBJ2-1; D gene unclear. Germline V gene lookup returns CDR1 SGDLS and CDR2 YYNGEE. V gave up 2 bases and J gave up 5 bases, with 5 bases separating them. The length of the CDR3 is 12 residues. CDR3 in amino acids: CASSVPDNEQFF. Here the CDR3 DNA reads TGTGCCAGCAGCGTCCCGGACAATGAGCAGTTCTTC.

The rearrangement joins TRBV30 to TRBJ2-5; 7 bases are a match to TRBD2. CDR3 size: 13 residues. Per the germline V gene, CDR1 is GTSNPN and CDR2 is SVGIG (reference sequence). After removal of 2 bases from V and 9 bases from J, the junction contained 9 bases not matched to a gene. The chain's CDR3 is CAWSLAALGAQYF. CDR3 coding DNA: TGTGCCTGGAGTCTAGCGGCTCTGGGGGCCCAGTACTTC.